These 9 T cell receptor beta chains originate from one sample sequenced in a study of cytotoxic CD8 clonotypes in ibrutinib-treated CLL. Sequencing used immunoSEQ multiplex PCR; TCRdb keeps in-frame clones, though not all of them. The sample carries around 150,000 clones, about 88% recorded once. This sample comprised PBMCs, obtained at disease progression, from a patient treated with ibrutinib. All receptors come from a human donor with chronic lymphocytic leukemia.

This sequence joins TRBV29-1 and TRBJ1-1, with D unresolved. In germline, CDR1 is SQVTM, CDR2 ANQGSEA. V dropped 7 bases and J dropped 1 base, with 7 bases sitting between them. CDR3 length equals 11 residues. The CDR3 DNA is TGCAGCGCCGAAACGAACACTGAAGCTTTCTTT. Protein: CSAETNTEAFF.

J is TRBJ2-7 and V is TRBV19; D gene ambiguous. The germline CDR1 and CDR2 sequences are LNHDA and SQIVND (reference sequence). The CDR3 runs 15 residues. V dropped 1 base and J dropped 3 bases, with 13 bases sitting between them. CDR3: CASSIVARTIYEQYF. In DNA, the CDR3 is TGTGCCAGTAGTATAGTCGCGCGGACCATCTACGAGCAGTACTTC.

The chain combines TRBV9 with TRBJ2-7, with 11 bases fitting TRBD2. Germline V lookup: CDR1 SGDLS, CDR2 YYNGEE. V was pared by 3 bases and J by 2 bases, with 7 bases of the junction left unmatched. The CDR3 has 16 amino acids. The CDR3 protein is CASSGAGTSGAYEQYF. For the CDR3, the DNA is TGTGCCAGCAGCGGAGCCGGGACTAGCGGAGCCTACGAGCAGTACTTC.

V usage is TRBV30 and J usage is TRBJ2-7; the match to TRBD2 covers 8 bases. With V trimmed by 8 bases and J by 4 bases, 19 bases remained unmatched. Looked up from germline, CDR1 is GTSNPN and CDR2 is SVGIG (reference sequence). The CDR3 consists of 16 residues. Here the CDR3 reads CALSVLRGGGRYEQYF. The CDR3 coding sequence is TGTGCCCTAAGTGTTCTCAGGGGCGGCGGGAGGTACGAGCAGTACTTC.

The chain has TRBV20-1 and TRBJ1-2; unclear D gene. V lost 2 bases to trimming and J lost 8 bases, with 6 bases between them. CDR1 is DFQATT and CDR2 is SNEGSKA in the germline V gene (reference sequence). The CDR3 runs to 10 residues. The CDR3 is CSARREGYTF. The CDR3 DNA follows: TGCAGTGCTAGAAGGGAGGGCTACACCTTC.

The chain recombines TRBV5-4 with TRBJ2-3; D is unclear. This CDR3 region has 12 residues. CDR1 is SGHNT and CDR2 is YYREEE in the germline V gene (reference sequence). The V gene lost 5 bases and the J gene lost 6 bases, with 10 bases spanning the gap. Written as DNA, the CDR3 is TGTGCCAGCAGTCTACCCTTGGATACGCAGTATTTT. Protein sequence: CASSLPLDTQYF. The full variable domain, in which reference TRBV5-4 and TRBJ2-3 provide the parts outside the CDR3, is ETGVTQSPTHLIKTRGQQVTLRCSSQSGHNTVSWYQQALGQGPQFIFQYYREEENGRGNFPPRFSGLQFPNYSSELNVNALELDDSALYLCASSLPLDTQYFGPGTRLTVL.

The chain employs TRBV6-5 and TRBJ1-1, with 8 bases that match TRBD1. The CDR3 runs 15 residues. CDR1 and CDR2 (germline): MNHEY, SVGAGI. Germline trimming cut 0 bases from V and 6 bases from J; bases unmatched to any gene: 6. The CDR3 nucleotides are TGTGCCAGCAGTTACTCCGAGAACAGGGGGGCTGAAGCTTTCTTT. This encodes CASSYSENRGAEAFF.

The chain is built from TRBV29-1 and TRBJ1-3, with no clear D. Germline-derived CDR1 and CDR2 are SQVTM and ANQGSEA. The CDR3 totals 14 residues. V gave up 3 bases and J gave up 5 bases, with 14 bases separating them. In nucleotides, the CDR3 is TGCAGCGTTGAGATGGCCCCCGCCCGAAACACCATATATTTT. This translates into CSVEMAPARNTIYF.

The chain has TRBV14 and TRBJ2-5, with no clear D. V lost 0 bases, J lost 3 bases, and 8 bases lay in between. Germline CDR1 is SGHDN and CDR2 is FVKESK. This CDR3 has 14 amino acids. CDR3 coding DNA: TGTGCCAGCAGCCAAGATGAACTGGAAGAGACCCAGTACTTC. Translation: CASSQDELEETQYF.